The 18 T cell receptor beta chains below come from one sample, sequenced in a study of cytomegalovirus exposure and HLA in healthy donors. 60 Vbeta and 13 Jbeta primers were used in PCR. The protocol was immunoSEQ multiplex PCR, while the TCRdb copy is restricted to in-frame clones and leaves out a portion. The sample lists roughly 93,000 clones; roughly 70% were seen once. The sample was PBMCs. The receptors here all came from a male donor in good health and CMV-seronegative.

V usage is TRBV28 and J usage is TRBJ2-7; D possibly corresponds to TRBD1 (6 bases). The CDR3 extends over 15 amino acids. The germline CDR1 and CDR2 sequences are MDHEN and SYDVKM. V shed 7 bases and J shed 0 bases, with 16 bases lying between them. The CDR3 sequence: CASKMTGTSSYEQYF. CDR3 nucleotide sequence: TGTGCCAGCAAAATGACCGGGACAAGCTCCTACGAGCAGTACTTC.

This clone was detected only once. J is TRBJ1-2 and V is TRBV4-2; D call uncertain. This CDR3 spans 16 amino acids. V lost 0 bases to trimming and J lost 1 base, with 12 bases between them. Germline-derived CDR1 and CDR2 are LGHNA and YNFKEQ. The CDR3 spells CASSQDKISFNYGYTF. DNA of the CDR3: TGTGCCAGCAGCCAAGATAAAATTTCCTTTAACTATGGCTACACCTTC.

The V call is TRBV10-3, the J call TRBJ1-2; D uncertain. V gave up 2 bases and J gave up 4 bases, with 11 bases separating them. This CDR3 spans 14 amino acids. In germline, CDR1 is ENHRY, CDR2 SYGVKD. The CDR3 loop is CAISEIRSSYGYTF. The CDR3 coding sequence is TGTGCCATCAGTGAGATCAGATCGTCCTATGGCTACACCTTC.

The chain uses TRBV6-1 and TRBJ2-4; the match to TRBD1 covers 7 bases. Germline-derived CDR1 and CDR2 are MNHNS and SASEGT. This CDR3 is built from 15 residues. Trimming cost V 5 bases and J 0 bases; bases outside gene matches: 4. The CDR3 nucleotides read TGTGCCAGCAGTTGGTCAGGGGGAGCCAAAAACATTCAGTACTTC. This translates into CASSWSGGAKNIQYF.

The chain links TRBV11-2 to TRBJ2-7, with 7 bases aligning to TRBD2. The CDR3 length is 14 residues. The V and J ends lost 5 bases and 3 bases, in that order; junction bases with no gene match: 7. Per the germline V gene, CDR1 is SGHAT and CDR2 is FQNNGV. The CDR3 region is CASSQRRENYEQYF. The CDR3 region has the DNA TGTGCCAGCAGCCAGCGGCGGGAGAACTACGAGCAGTACTTC.

J is TRBJ1-2 and V is TRBV6-5, with TRBD1 matching over 7 bases. Germline V CDR1 and CDR2: MNHEY, SVGAGI. The CDR3 is 15 amino acids. V lost 0 bases, J lost 8 bases, and 9 bases stayed unmatched. The CDR3 nucleotides read TGTGCCAGCAGTTACTCGATCTGGGGGACAGACGGCTACACCTTC. Residues: CASSYSIWGTDGYTF.

This rearrangement joins TRBV11-2 to TRBJ2-5; D perhaps matches TRBD2 (6 bases). This CDR3 region has 14 residues. Trimming cost V 5 bases and J 3 bases, with 13 bases left between them. Per germline, CDR1 SGHAT and CDR2 FQNNGV. The CDR3 spells CASSPGTLKETQYF. The CDR3 DNA is TGTGCCAGCAGCCCCGGGACTCTAAAAGAGACCCAGTACTTC. The full variable domain, in which reference TRBV11-2 and TRBJ2-5 provide the parts outside the CDR3, is EAGVAQSPRYKIIEKRQSVAFWCNPISGHATLYWYQQILGQGPKLLIQFQNNGVVDDSQLPKDRFSAERLKGVDSTLKIQPAKLEDSAVYLCASSPGTLKETQYFGPGTRLLVL.

The chain joins TRBV27 to TRBJ2-1; TRBD1 is a possible D gene (6 bases). Trimming left V 6 bases short and J 2 bases short, with 11 bases between. The CDR3 covers 14 residues. Germline V gene data show CDR1 as MNHEY and CDR2 as SMNVEV (reference sequence). CDR3 region: CASRPGHTYNEQFF. In DNA form, the CDR3 reads TGTGCCAGCAGACCGGGACACACCTACAATGAGCAGTTCTTC.

V and J are TRBV27 and TRBJ2-7; maybe TRBD1 (6 bases). This CDR3 has 12 amino acids. The germline V gene encodes CDR1 MNHEY and CDR2 SMNVEV (reference sequence). Trimming pared 7 bases from V and 2 bases from J, leaving 9 bases between. The CDR3 coding sequence is TGTGCCAGCAAGGACAGCGCCTACGAGCAGTACTTC. It codes for CASKDSAYEQYF.

The chain links TRBV7-2 to TRBJ2-1; 8 bases are a match to TRBD2. Germline CDR1 SGHTA, CDR2 FQGNSA. CDR3 length: 15 residues. With V trimmed by 6 bases and J by 4 bases, 8 bases remained unmatched. The CDR3 region has the DNA TGTGCCAGCAGGCGGACTAGCTTGAATTACAATGAGCAGTTCTTC. Its translation is CASRRTSLNYNEQFF. The entire variable domain, with the rest obtained from reference TRBV7-2 and TRBJ2-1, is as follows: GAGVSQSPSNKVTEKGKDVELRCDPISGHTALYWYRQSLGQGLEFLIYFQGNSAPDKSGLPSDRFSAERTGGSVSTLTIQRTQQEDSAVYLCASRRTSLNYNEQFFGPGTRLTVL.

V usage is TRBV9 and J usage is TRBJ2-1; D remains ambiguous. The V end was cut by 4 bases, the J end by 5 bases, with 19 bases between. Germline V gene data show CDR1 as SGDLS and CDR2 as YYNGEE. This CDR3 comprises 16 residues. CDR3 in DNA: TGTGCCAGCAGCCCCGATCCACGTGGGCCGAACAATGAGCAGTTCTTC. This gives the protein CASSPDPRGPNNEQFF.

The gene calls are TRBV15 and TRBJ2-7; the D is unclear. Trimming cost V 5 bases and J 8 bases, with 10 bases left between them. CDR3 length equals 11 residues. Germline CDR1 reads LNHNV; CDR2 reads YYDKDF (reference sequence). CDR3 sequence (DNA): TGTGCCACCAGCCGCGGTACTAAGCAGTACTTC. Its translation is CATSRGTKQYF.

This sequence joins TRBV9 and TRBJ1-1, with unresolved D. V shed 3 bases and J shed 1 base, with 10 bases lying between them. The CDR3 is made up of 14 amino acids. CDR1 is SGDLS and CDR2 is YYNGEE in the germline V gene. CDR3 loop: CASSAPRGNTEAFF. The CDR3 DNA sequence: TGTGCCAGCAGCGCACCCCGAGGGAACACTGAAGCTTTCTTT.

The chain carries TRBV6-4 and TRBJ2-3, with 12 bases fitting TRBD2. The CDR3 extends over 14 amino acids. The ends lost 3 bases at V and 6 bases at J; junction bases unmatched: 1. The V gene's germline CDR1 is MRHNA and CDR2 SNTAGT. CDR3 nucleotides: TGTGCCAGCAGTGAAACTAGCGGGAGGGATACGCAGTATTTT. Protein product: CASSETSGRDTQYF.

The count of this clone is one. The chain couples TRBV29-1 to TRBJ1-6; weak D call: TRBD1 (5 bases). Looked up from germline, CDR1 is SQVTM and CDR2 is ANQGSEA. The CDR3 is 13 residues long. V was trimmed by 2 bases and J by 8 bases, leaving 10 bases between them. The CDR3 nucleotides read TGCAGCGTTGAATCTGGGGCGCATTCACCCCTCCACTTT. Amino acids: CSVESGAHSPLHF.

This clone occurred a few times. This chain connects TRBV5-4 to TRBJ2-7; 10 positions match TRBD2. Germline V gives CDR1 SGHNT, CDR2 YYREEE (reference sequence). V was clipped by 5 bases and J by 3 bases; unmatched bases: 8. CDR3 length: 15 amino acids. In nucleotides, the CDR3 is TGTGCCAGCAGGTTAAGGACTAGCGGCCACTACGAGCAGTACTTC. This translates into CASRLRTSGHYEQYF.

The V gene is TRBV4-2, the J gene TRBJ2-5; TRBD2 is a possible D gene (7 bases). Germline loops: CDR1 LGHNA, CDR2 YNFKEQ. V shed 8 bases and J shed 5 bases, with 18 bases lying between them. The CDR3 totals 14 residues. The CDR3, as DNA: TGTGCCAGCGCTATGGGGGGGCGAGGGGAGACCCAGTACTTC. Amino acid sequence: CASAMGGRGETQYF.

The chain combines TRBV18 with TRBJ2-7; D uncertain. V was clipped by 2 bases and J by 5 bases, with 10 bases between them. CDR3 length equals 13 residues. Germline loops: CDR1 KGHSH, CDR2 LQKENI. The CDR3 is CASSPDMGHEQYF. DNA of the CDR3: TGTGCCAGCTCACCAGACATGGGCCACGAGCAGTACTTC.